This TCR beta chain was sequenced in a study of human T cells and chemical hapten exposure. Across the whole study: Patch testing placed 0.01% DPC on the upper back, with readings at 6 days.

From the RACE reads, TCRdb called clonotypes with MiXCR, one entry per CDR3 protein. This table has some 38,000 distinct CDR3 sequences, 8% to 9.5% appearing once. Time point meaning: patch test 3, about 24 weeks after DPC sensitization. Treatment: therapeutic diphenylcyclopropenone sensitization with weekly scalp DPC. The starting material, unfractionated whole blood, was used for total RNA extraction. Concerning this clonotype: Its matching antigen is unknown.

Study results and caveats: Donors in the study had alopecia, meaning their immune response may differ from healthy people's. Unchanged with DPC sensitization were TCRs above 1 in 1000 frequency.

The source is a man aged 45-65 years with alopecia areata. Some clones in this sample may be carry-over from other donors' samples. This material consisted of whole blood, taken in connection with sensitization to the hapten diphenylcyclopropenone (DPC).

CDR3 DNA sequence: TGTGCCAGCAGTGATCAGGCCCTACGAGGGACCCAGTACTTC. Its translation: CASSDQALRGTQYF. This chain connects TRBV27 to TRBJ2-5, with unresolved D. V lost 5 bases, J lost 7 bases, and 17 bases lay in between. The germline V gene encodes CDR1 MNHEY and CDR2 SMNVEV (reference sequence). This CDR3 is built from 14 residues.